This T cell receptor (beta chain) was documented in a study of blood T cells in healthy people across ages. Looked up from germline, CDR1 is SGHVS and CDR2 is FQNEAQ. This CDR3 is built from 13 residues. In each sample, at least 6 million PBMCs were isolated. It was with a sample-barcoded 5' primer and a J-beta primer mix that a second PCR of roughly 6 to 12 cycles was run. TCRdb reprocessed the 5' RACE reads with MiXCR, giving one entry per CDR3 protein. The data hold some 930,000 distinct CDR3 sequences, with roughly 28% observed a single time. These same records also appear under a second study, on T cells of mothers and their children.

Sequenced: blood. The V gene is TRBV7-8, the J gene TRBJ2-4; unclear D gene. The last part of the DNA fits TRBJ2-7 better; the J call may be wrong. This clonotype was obtained from a woman in her forties in good health. The CDR3: CASSLARQLEQYF. The CDR3 coding sequence is TGTGCCAGCAGCTTAGCGAGGCAGCTCGAGCAGTACTTC.